The T cell receptor beta chain described here comes from a study of radiotherapy plus CTLA-4 blockade in lung cancer. This clone was seen a few times. Its antigen is as yet unknown. Assay used: immunoSEQ multiplex PCR; TCRdb lists only in-frame clones, some missing. The sample has 30,000 to 45,000 clones; around 70% are singletons. Study observations and caveats: Researchers report tumor-derived TCR clones expanding in blood after radiotherapy plus ipilimumab. Per reports, early blood T cell clone dynamics, plus interferon-beta, forecast response most strongly.

Germline-derived CDR1 and CDR2 are LNHNV and YYDKDF (reference sequence). J lost 3 bases, V lost 8 bases, and 8 bases had no gene match. The CDR3 consists of 15 residues. The chain uses TRBV15 and TRBJ1-4, with 8 nucleotides matching TRBD1. The TCR comes from a human donor with non-small cell lung cancer who had stable disease on radiotherapy plus ipilimumab. The input for sequencing was peripheral blood, taken from a patient treated with radiotherapy plus ipilimumab. The CDR3 protein is CATQTGVKSNEKLFF. Here the CDR3 DNA reads TGTGCCACCCAGACAGGGGTAAAGTCTAATGAAAAACTGTTTTTT.